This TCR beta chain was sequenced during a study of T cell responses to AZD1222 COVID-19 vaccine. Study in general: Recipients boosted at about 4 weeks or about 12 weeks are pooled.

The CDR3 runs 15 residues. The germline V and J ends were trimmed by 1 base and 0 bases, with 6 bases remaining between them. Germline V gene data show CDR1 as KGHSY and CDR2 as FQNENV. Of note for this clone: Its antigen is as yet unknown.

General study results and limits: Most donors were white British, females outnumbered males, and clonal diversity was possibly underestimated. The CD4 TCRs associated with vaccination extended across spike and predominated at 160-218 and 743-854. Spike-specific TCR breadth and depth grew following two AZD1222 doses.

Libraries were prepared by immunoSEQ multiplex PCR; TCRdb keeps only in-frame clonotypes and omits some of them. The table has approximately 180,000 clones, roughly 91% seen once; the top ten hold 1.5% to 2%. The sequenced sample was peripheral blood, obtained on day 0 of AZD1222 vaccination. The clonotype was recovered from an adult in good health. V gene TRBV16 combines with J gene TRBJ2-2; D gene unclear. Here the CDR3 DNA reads TGTGCCAGCAGCCAATTTACTGCGAACACCGGGGAGCTGTTTTTT. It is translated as CASSQFTANTGELFF.